These 10 T cell receptor beta chains share one sample of origin, sequenced in a study of cytomegalovirus exposure and HLA in healthy donors. The PCR had 60 Vbeta and 13 Jbeta primers. This table comes from immunoSEQ multiplex PCR, and its TCRdb copy is limited to in-frame clones, with some not included. This sample's table has 100,000 to 150,000 clones. The sample consisted of PBMCs. These receptor sequences come from a man between 35 and 55 years old in good health and CMV-seronegative.

This sequence joins TRBV28 and TRBJ2-7; no definite D call. Germline lookup yields CDR1 MDHEN and CDR2 SYDVKM. Trimming stripped 8 bases from V and 5 bases from J, with 16 bases between. This CDR3 is built from 13 residues. The CDR3 spells CASRSSLTHEQYF. For the CDR3, the DNA is TGTGCCAGCCGGTCTTCCCTAACTCACGAGCAGTACTTC.

The genes are TRBV11-3 and TRBJ1-2; the match to TRBD1 covers 9 bases. The V and J ends lost 1 base and 5 bases, in that order; junction bases with no gene match: 8. This CDR3 contains 16 residues. Germline V gene data show CDR1 as SGHNT and CDR2 as YENEEA. This CDR3 is CASSLGRDRARYGYTF. CDR3 nucleotides: TGTGCCAGCAGCTTAGGGCGGGACAGGGCCCGGTATGGCTACACCTTC.

The J gene is TRBJ1-2, the V gene TRBV4-1, with a tentative D call TRBD1 (5 bases). Trimming left V 3 bases short and J 5 bases short, with 25 bases between. The CDR3 covers 18 residues. Germline V gives CDR1 MGHRA, CDR2 YSYEKL. In nucleotides, the CDR3 is TGCGCCAGCAGCCAGGCCGCGGGGGGAAACCGGGATAGTTATGGCTACACCTTC. Residues: CASSQAAGGNRDSYGYTF.

V and J are TRBV7-8 and TRBJ2-5, with D tentatively TRBD2 (5 bases). The CDR3 has 14 residues. The germline V gene encodes CDR1 SGHVS and CDR2 FQNEAQ. The germline V and J ends were trimmed by 4 bases and 3 bases, with 12 bases remaining between them. The CDR3 reads CASSSRSGKETQYF. The CDR3 DNA reads as TGTGCCAGCAGCTCCCGTTCCGGGAAAGAGACCCAGTACTTC.

The chain uses TRBV7-2 and TRBJ2-4, with 10 bases aligning to TRBD2. This CDR3 spans 15 amino acids. Losses at the gene ends were 5 bases for V and 9 bases for J; bases not matched to a gene: 10. Germline V gene lookup returns CDR1 SGHTA and CDR2 FQGNSA. In DNA form, the CDR3 reads TGTGCCAGCAGCCCTTGGACTAGCGGAGTTGGCATTCAGTACTTC. This gives the protein CASSPWTSGVGIQYF.

The V and J genes are TRBV11-2 and TRBJ2-2; weak D call: TRBD1 (6 bases). Per the germline V gene, CDR1 is SGHAT and CDR2 is FQNNGV. This CDR3 has 19 residues. The V end lost 5 bases, the J end lost 1 base, and 23 bases lay between the germline ends. The CDR3: CASSPKPGQFRGNTGELFF. The CDR3, as DNA: TGTGCCAGCAGCCCGAAGCCCGGACAGTTCCGTGGGAACACCGGGGAGCTGTTTTTT.

J is TRBJ1-3 and V is TRBV2, with TRBD1 matching over 9 bases. The CDR3 is made up of 14 amino acids. Germline V gives CDR1 SNHLY, CDR2 FYNNEI. V dropped 6 bases and J dropped 4; count of bases not matched to a gene: 4. This chain's CDR3 is CASRGTGSGNTIYF. The CDR3 DNA reads as TGTGCCAGCAGGGGGACAGGGTCGGGAAACACCATATATTTT.

The chain uses TRBV5-4 and TRBJ2-3, with 7 bases fitting TRBD2. The V segment lost 0 bases and the J segment 4 bases; nucleotides outside the gene matches: 11. From germline, CDR1 is SGHNT and CDR2 YYREEE (reference sequence). This CDR3 has 17 residues. The CDR3 sequence: CASSLARAGVGSDTQYF. The CDR3 bases are TGTGCCAGCAGCTTGGCTAGGGCGGGAGTAGGATCAGATACGCAGTATTTT.

The chain couples TRBV19 to TRBJ1-5, with a weak D call TRBD1 (6 bases). Trimming took 2 bases from V and 5 from J, leaving 19 bases between them. Germline V gene lookup returns CDR1 LNHDA and CDR2 SQIVND (reference sequence). The CDR3 runs 17 residues. The CDR3 DNA reads TGTGCCAGTAGTATAAACCCTGGGGGCGGGTTTGATCAGCCCCAGCATTTT. It translates to CASSINPGGGFDQPQHF.

CDR3 sequence reads: CASSLSGRVNQPQHF. In DNA, the CDR3 is TGTGCCAGCAGCCTCAGTGGGCGGGTCAATCAGCCCCAGCATTTT. V gene TRBV6-1 combines with J gene TRBJ1-5, with D unclear. The CDR3 has 15 amino acids. Germline CDR1 is MNHNS and CDR2 is SASEGT. V was shortened by 6 bases and J by 3 bases, with 15 bases between the two germline ends.